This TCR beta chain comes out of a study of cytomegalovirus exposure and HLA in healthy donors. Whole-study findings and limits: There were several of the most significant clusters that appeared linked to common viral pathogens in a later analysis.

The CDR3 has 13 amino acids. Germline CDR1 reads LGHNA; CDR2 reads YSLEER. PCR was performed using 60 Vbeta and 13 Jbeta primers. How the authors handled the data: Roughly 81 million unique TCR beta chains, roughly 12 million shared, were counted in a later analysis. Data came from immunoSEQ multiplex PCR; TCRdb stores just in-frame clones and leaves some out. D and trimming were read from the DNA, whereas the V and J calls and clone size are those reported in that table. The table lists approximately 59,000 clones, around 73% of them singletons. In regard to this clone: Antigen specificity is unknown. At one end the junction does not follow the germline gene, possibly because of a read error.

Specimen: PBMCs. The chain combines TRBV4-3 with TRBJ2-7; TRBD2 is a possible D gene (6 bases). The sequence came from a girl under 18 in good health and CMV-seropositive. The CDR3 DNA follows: TGCGCCAGCAGCCACGGGGACTCCGACGAGCAGTACTTC. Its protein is CASSHGDSDEQYF.